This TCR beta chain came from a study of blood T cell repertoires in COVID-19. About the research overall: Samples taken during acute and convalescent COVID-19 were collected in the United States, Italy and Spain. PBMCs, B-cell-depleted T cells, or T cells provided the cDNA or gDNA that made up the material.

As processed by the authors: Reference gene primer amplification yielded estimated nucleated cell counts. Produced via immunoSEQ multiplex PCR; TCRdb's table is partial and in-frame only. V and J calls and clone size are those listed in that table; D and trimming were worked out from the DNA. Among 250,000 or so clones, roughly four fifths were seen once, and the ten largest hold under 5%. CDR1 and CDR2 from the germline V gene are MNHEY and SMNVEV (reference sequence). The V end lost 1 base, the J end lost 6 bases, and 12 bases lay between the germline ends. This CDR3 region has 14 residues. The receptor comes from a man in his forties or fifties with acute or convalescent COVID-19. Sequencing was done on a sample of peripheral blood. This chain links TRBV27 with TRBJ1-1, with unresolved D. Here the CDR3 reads CASSLYDPRAEAFF. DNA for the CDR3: TGTGCCAGCAGTTTATACGATCCACGGGCTGAAGCTTTCTTT.